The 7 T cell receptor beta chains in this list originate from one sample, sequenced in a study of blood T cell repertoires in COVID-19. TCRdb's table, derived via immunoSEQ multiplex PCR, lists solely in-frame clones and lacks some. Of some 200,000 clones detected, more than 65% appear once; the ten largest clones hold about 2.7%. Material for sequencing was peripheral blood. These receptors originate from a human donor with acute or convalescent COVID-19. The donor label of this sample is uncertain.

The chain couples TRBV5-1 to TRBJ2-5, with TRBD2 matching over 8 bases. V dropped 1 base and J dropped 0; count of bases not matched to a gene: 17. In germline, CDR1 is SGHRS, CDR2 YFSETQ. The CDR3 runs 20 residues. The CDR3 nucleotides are TGCGCCAGCAGCTTGCGGGCGGGGGGCCTTCTTATGTCGAACCAAGAGACCCAGTACTTC. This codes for CASSLRAGGLLMSNQETQYF. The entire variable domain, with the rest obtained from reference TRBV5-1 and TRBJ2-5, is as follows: KAGVTQTPRYLIKTRGQQVTLSCSPISGHRSVSWYQQTPGQGLQFLFEYFSETQRNKGNFPGRFSGRQFSNSRSEMNVSTLELGDSALYLCASSLRAGGLLMSNQETQYFGPGTRLLVL.

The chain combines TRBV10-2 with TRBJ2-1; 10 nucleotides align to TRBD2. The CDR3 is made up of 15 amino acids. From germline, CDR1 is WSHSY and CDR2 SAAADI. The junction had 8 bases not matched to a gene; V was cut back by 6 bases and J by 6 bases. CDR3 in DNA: TGCGCCAGCAGCCAAGCGGGGGGGAACAGCAATGAGCAGTTCTTC. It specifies CASSQAGGNSNEQFF.

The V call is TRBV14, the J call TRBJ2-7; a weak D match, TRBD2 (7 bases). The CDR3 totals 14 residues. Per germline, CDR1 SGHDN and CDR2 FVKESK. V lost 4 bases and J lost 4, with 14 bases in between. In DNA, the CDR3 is TGTGCCAGCAGCCGGGGGGGCTGGGGATACGAGCAGTACTTC. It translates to CASSRGGWGYEQYF.

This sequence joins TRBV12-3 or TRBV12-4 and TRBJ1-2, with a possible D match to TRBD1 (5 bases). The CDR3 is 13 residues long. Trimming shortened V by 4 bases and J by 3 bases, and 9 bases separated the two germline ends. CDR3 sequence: CASSWEGHYGYTF. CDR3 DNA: TGTGCCAGCAGTTGGGAGGGACACTATGGCTACACCTTC.

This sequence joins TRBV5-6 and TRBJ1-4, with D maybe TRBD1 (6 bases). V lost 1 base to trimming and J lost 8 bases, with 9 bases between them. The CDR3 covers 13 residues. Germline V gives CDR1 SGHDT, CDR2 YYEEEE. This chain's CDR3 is CASSLRQGEKLFF. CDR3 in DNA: TGTGCCAGCAGCTTGAGGCAGGGGGAAAAACTGTTTTTT.

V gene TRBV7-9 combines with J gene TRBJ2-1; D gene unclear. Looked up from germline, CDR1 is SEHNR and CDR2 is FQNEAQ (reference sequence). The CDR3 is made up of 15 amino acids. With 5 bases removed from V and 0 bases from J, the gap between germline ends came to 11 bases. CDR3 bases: TGTGCCAGCAGCCCCGACTTTGCCTCCTACAATGAGCAGTTCTTC. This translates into CASSPDFASYNEQFF.

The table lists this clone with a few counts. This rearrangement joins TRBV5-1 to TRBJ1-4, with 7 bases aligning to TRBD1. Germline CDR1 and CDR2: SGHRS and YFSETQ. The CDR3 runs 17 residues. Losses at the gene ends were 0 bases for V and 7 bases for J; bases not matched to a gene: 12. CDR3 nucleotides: TGCGCCAGCAGCTTGGACCCACAGGGGACATTTGGTGAAAAACTGTTTTTT. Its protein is CASSLDPQGTFGEKLFF. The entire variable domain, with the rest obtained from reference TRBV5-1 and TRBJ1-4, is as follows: KAGVTQTPRYLIKTRGQQVTLSCSPISGHRSVSWYQQTPGQGLQFLFEYFSETQRNKGNFPGRFSGRQFSNSRSEMNVSTLELGDSALYLCASSLDPQGTFGEKLFFGSGTQLSVL.